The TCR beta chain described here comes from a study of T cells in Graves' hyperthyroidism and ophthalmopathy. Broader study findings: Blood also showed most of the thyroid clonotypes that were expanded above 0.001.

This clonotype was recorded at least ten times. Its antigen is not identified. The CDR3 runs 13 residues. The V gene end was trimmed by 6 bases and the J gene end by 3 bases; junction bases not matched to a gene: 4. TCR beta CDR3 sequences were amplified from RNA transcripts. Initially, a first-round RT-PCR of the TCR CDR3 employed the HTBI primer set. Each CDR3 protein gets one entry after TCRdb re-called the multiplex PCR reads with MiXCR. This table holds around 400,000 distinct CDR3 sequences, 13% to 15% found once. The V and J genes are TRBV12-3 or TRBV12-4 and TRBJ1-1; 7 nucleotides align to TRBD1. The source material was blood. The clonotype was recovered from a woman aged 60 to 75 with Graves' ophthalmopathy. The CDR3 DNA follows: TGTGCCAGCAGCCCGGGACAGCACACTGAAGCTTTCTTT. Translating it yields CASSPGQHTEAFF.